Following are 21 T cell receptor beta chains from one sample sequenced in a study of control samples from healthy donors and cancer patients. TCRdb keeps only in-frame clones here, not all; method: immunoSEQ multiplex PCR. The sample lists some 150,000 clones, about nine tenths occurring once. Input material: blood. These receptor sequences come from a man aged 30-40 years in good health.

The genes are TRBV27 and TRBJ1-1; D ambiguous. Trimming removed 2 bases at V and 5 bases at J, with 9 bases between. This CDR3 contains 13 residues. Germline CDR1 is MNHEY and CDR2 is SMNVEV (reference sequence). The DNA for the CDR3 is TGTGCCAGCAGTTTAACGAGTGGTACTGAAGCTTTCTTT. This codes for CASSLTSGTEAFF.

This clone was detected once. The chain couples TRBV7-3 to TRBJ2-3; 8 positions match TRBD2. Germline V gene sequence: CDR1 SGHTA, CDR2 FQGTGA. The CDR3 length is 16 residues. V lost 3 bases to trimming and J lost 1 base; unmatched junction nucleotides: 6. The DNA of the CDR3 is TGTGCCAGCAGCTTTGGGACTAGTAAGGGCACAGATACGCAGTATTTT. Translated, it gives CASSFGTSKGTDTQYF.

The rearrangement uses TRBV5-4 and TRBJ2-5; 8 nucleotides align to TRBD2. Unmatched junction bases numbered 6, after V lost 2 bases and J lost 3 bases. CDR1 SGHNT and CDR2 YYREEE come from the germline V gene (reference sequence). This CDR3 region has 15 residues. The CDR3 reads CASSFIGAGEETQYF. CDR3 in DNA: TGTGCCAGCAGCTTTATCGGAGCGGGGGAAGAGACCCAGTACTTC.

This clone was found once. V and J are TRBV19 and TRBJ2-6; D remains ambiguous. The CDR3 sequence is 15 residues long. V was clipped by 1 base and J by 0 bases, with 4 bases between them. Germline CDR1 LNHDA, CDR2 SQIVND (reference sequence). The CDR3 DNA follows: TGTGCCAGTAGTATAGTGTTCTCTGGGGCCAACGTCCTGACTTTC. Translation: CASSIVFSGANVLTF. Using reference TRBV19 and TRBJ2-6 for the parts outside the CDR3, the full variable domain is DGGITQSPKYLFRKEGQNVTLSCEQNLNHDAMYWYRQDPGQGLRLIYYSQIVNDFQKGDIAEGYSVSREKKESFPLTVTSAQKNPTAFYLCASSIVFSGANVLTFGAGSRLTVL.

The CDR3 nucleotides read TGTGCCAGCAGTGAGGCCACGGACAGGGGGTCCTATAATTCACCCCTCCACTTT. This gives the protein CASSEATDRGSYNSPLHF. The chain carries TRBV6-2 or TRBV6-3 and TRBJ1-6, with TRBD1 matching 10 bases. CDR3 length: 18 amino acids. Germline V gene lookup returns CDR1 MNHEY and CDR2 SVGEGT. With 5 bases clipped from V and 1 base from J, the junction kept 8 bases outside the gene matches.

The genes are TRBV30 and TRBJ1-1, with 7 bases matching TRBD1. V shed 3 bases and J 4 bases; nucleotides not matched to a gene: 5. The CDR3 is 13 amino acids. From germline, CDR1 is GTSNPN and CDR2 SVGIG (reference sequence). The CDR3 DNA reads as TGTGCCTGGAGGTCAGGGGGAGTCACTGAAGCTTTCTTT. Residues: CAWRSGGVTEAFF.

V is TRBV10-3 and J is TRBJ2-7; D is unresolved. The V gene's germline CDR1 is ENHRY and CDR2 SYGVKD. Trimming removed 6 bases from V and 7 bases from J, with 7 bases in between. This CDR3 spans 10 amino acids. In nucleotides, the CDR3 is TGTGCCATCAGGGAAAGGGAGCAGTACTTC. Its protein is CAIREREQYF.

This rearrangement joins TRBV9 to TRBJ1-1, with 7 nucleotides matching TRBD1. Looked up from germline, CDR1 is SGDLS and CDR2 is YYNGEE. V dropped 3 bases and J dropped 0; count of bases not matched to a gene: 2. The CDR3 sequence is 14 residues long. The DNA for the CDR3 is TGTGCCAGCAGCGGGACAGGTCTGAACACTGAAGCTTTCTTT. Protein product: CASSGTGLNTEAFF.

This CDR3 reads CASSLSSTGTANSPLHF. The CDR3, as DNA: TGTGCCAGCAGCTTAAGTAGTACCGGGACAGCCAATTCACCCCTCCACTTT. The chain couples TRBV7-8 to TRBJ1-6; 7 nucleotides agree with TRBD1. This CDR3 is built from 17 residues. After removal of 2 bases from V and 7 bases from J, the junction contained 11 bases not matched to a gene. In germline, CDR1 is SGHVS, CDR2 FQNEAQ.

The chain couples TRBV10-3 to TRBJ1-4; the match to TRBD1 covers 12 bases. The length of the CDR3 is 15 residues. Germline V gene data show CDR1 as ENHRY and CDR2 as SYGVKD. The trim removed 8 bases at V and 7 bases at J, leaving 8 bases unmatched. CDR3 nucleotides: TGTGCCATCGGGACAGGGGGCGAAAAAGGTGAAAAACTGTTTTTT. Protein product: CAIGTGGEKGEKLFF.

The genes are TRBV29-1 and TRBJ2-7; D possibly corresponds to TRBD2 (6 bases). Trimming removed 5 bases at V and 3 bases at J, with 11 bases between. Germline CDR1 is SQVTM and CDR2 is ANQGSEA. The CDR3 has 12 residues. The CDR3 region is CSVSPGDYEQYF. In DNA, the CDR3 is TGCAGCGTTTCCCCGGGAGACTACGAGCAGTACTTC.

This clone was seen only once. The rearrangement links TRBV12-3 or TRBV12-4 to TRBJ2-7; D might be TRBD1 (5 bases). This CDR3 has 12 residues. Deletions cut 6 bases from V and 5 bases from J, with 11 bases between. The CDR3 DNA sequence: TGTGCCAGCAGCTTAACAGGAGACGAGCAGTACTTC. Translated: CASSLTGDEQYF.

The V gene is TRBV29-1, the J gene TRBJ1-2; 11 bases map to TRBD1. J was trimmed by 5 bases and V by 7 bases; bases with no gene match: 9. The CDR3 totals 14 residues. Germline V gene lookup returns CDR1 SQVTM and CDR2 ANQGSEA. The CDR3 DNA sequence: TGCAGCGCGGGGACAGGGGGACGAAATTATGGCTACACCTTC. Translated, it gives CSAGTGGRNYGYTF.

V gene TRBV27 combines with J gene TRBJ1-4, with D hard to call. The CDR3 contains 13 residues. Germline CDR1 reads MNHEY; CDR2 reads SMNVEV (reference sequence). Trimming removed 6 bases at V and 0 bases at J, with 5 bases between. CDR3: CASRAATNEKLFF. Written as DNA, the CDR3 is TGTGCCAGCAGGGCAGCAACTAATGAAAAACTGTTTTTT.

This chain links TRBV7-2 with TRBJ1-3; 9 bases are shared with TRBD1. The CDR3 is 13 residues long. CDR1 is SGHTA and CDR2 is FQGNSA in the germline V gene. V gave up 9 bases and J gave up 4 bases; unmatched junction bases: 4. This CDR3 is CASQDRGGNTIYF. In DNA, the CDR3 is TGTGCCAGTCAGGACAGGGGCGGAAACACCATATATTTT.

The chain joins TRBV5-1 to TRBJ2-1, with a weak D call TRBD2 (5 bases). This CDR3 region has 14 residues. Looked up from germline, CDR1 is SGHRS and CDR2 is YFSETQ. Trimming left V 3 bases short and J 7 bases short, with 14 bases between. The CDR3 coding sequence is TGCGCCAGCAGCTCGAGGGTGGGCGGGAATGAGCAGTTCTTC. Residues: CASSSRVGGNEQFF.

The chain's CDR3 is CASSPRGLTYEQYF. The CDR3 bases are TGTGCCAGCAGCCCGCGGGGGTTAACCTACGAGCAGTACTTC. The gene calls are TRBV3-1 (or the pseudogene TRBV3-2) and TRBJ2-7; 7 bases match TRBD2. The CDR3 contains 14 residues. J gave up 2 bases and V 4 bases, and 5 bases lay outside the gene matches. Per germline, CDR1 LGHDT and CDR2 YNNKEL (reference sequence).

The rearrangement joins TRBV12-3 or TRBV12-4 to TRBJ1-2; D not resolved. This CDR3 has 12 residues. Trimming stripped 3 bases from V and 7 bases from J, with 9 bases between. The CDR3 region has the DNA TGTGCCAGCAGTTTTGAAGGAACTGGCTACACCTTC. This gives the protein CASSFEGTGYTF.

J is TRBJ1-1 and V is TRBV6-4, with a tentative D call TRBD1 (6 bases). Germline CDR1 and CDR2: MRHNA and SNTAGT. The CDR3 runs 14 residues. Trimming took off 3 bases at V and 4 bases at J, with 12 bases between the two ends. The CDR3 bases are TGTGCCAGCAGTGAGGTGGTGGGGGCCACTGAAGCTTTCTTT. Amino acids: CASSEVVGATEAFF.

The V call is TRBV9, the J call TRBJ1-2; 12 bases match TRBD1. In germline, CDR1 is SGDLS, CDR2 YYNGEE. This CDR3 region has 16 residues. The ends lost 4 bases at V and 5 bases at J; junction bases unmatched: 9. For the CDR3, the DNA is TGTGCCAGCAGCCCCGGGACAGGGGGCTTAGGGTATGGCTACACCTTC. This translates into CASSPGTGGLGYGYTF.

The CDR3 DNA sequence: TGTGCCAGCAGTTACTCGAGCGGGGGTAAAGGGGAGCTGTTTTTT. As protein: CASSYSSGGKGELFF. This sequence joins TRBV6-6 and TRBJ2-2; 8 nucleotides match TRBD2. Germline V gene data show CDR1 as MNHNY and CDR2 as SVGAGI (reference sequence). Trimming removed 0 bases from V and 8 bases from J; junction bases left unmatched: 5. The CDR3 covers 15 residues.